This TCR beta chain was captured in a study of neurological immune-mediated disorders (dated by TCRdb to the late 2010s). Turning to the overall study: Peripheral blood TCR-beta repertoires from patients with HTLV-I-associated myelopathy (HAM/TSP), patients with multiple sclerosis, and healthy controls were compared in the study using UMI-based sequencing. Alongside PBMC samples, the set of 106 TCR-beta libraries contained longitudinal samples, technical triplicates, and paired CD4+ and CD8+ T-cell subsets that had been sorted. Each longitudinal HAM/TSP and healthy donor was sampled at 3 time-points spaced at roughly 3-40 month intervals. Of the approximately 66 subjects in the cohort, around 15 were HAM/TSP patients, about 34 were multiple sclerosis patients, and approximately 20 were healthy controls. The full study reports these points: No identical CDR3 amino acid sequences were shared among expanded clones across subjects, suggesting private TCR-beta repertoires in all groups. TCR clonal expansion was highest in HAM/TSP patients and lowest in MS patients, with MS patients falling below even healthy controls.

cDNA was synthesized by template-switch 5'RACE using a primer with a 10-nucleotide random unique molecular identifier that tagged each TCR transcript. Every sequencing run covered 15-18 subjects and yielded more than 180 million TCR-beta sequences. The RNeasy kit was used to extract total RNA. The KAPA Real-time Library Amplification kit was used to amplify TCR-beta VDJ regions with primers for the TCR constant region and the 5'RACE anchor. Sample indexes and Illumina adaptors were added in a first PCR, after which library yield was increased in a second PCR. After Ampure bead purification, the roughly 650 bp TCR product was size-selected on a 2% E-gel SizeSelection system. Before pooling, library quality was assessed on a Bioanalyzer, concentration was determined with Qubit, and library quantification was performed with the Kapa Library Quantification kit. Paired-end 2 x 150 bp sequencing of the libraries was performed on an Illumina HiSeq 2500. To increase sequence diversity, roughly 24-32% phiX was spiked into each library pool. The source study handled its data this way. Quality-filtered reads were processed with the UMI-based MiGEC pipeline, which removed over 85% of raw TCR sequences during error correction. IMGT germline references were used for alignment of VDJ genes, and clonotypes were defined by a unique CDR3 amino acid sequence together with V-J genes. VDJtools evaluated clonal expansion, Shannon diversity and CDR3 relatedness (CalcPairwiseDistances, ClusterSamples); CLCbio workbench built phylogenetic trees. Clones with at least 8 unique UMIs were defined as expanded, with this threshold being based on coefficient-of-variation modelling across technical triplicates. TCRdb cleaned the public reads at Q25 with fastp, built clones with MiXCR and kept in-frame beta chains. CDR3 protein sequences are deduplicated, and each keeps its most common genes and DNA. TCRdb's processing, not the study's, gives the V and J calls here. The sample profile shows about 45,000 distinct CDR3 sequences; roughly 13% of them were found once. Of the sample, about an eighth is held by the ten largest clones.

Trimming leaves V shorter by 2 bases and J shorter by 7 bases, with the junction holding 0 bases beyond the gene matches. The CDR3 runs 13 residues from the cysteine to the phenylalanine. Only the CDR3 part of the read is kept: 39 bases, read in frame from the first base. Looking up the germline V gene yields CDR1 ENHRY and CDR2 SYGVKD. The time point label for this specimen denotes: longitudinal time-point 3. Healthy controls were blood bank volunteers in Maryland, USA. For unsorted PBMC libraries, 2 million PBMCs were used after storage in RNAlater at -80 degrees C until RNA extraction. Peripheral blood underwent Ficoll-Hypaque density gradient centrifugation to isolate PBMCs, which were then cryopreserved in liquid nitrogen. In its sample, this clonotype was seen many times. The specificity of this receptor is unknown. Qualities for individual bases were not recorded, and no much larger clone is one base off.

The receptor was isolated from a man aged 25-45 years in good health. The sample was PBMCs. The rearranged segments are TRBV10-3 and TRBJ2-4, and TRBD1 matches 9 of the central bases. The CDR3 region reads CAISEGTGNIQYF. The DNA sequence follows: TGTGCCATCAGTGAGGGGACAGGGAACATTCAGTACTTC.